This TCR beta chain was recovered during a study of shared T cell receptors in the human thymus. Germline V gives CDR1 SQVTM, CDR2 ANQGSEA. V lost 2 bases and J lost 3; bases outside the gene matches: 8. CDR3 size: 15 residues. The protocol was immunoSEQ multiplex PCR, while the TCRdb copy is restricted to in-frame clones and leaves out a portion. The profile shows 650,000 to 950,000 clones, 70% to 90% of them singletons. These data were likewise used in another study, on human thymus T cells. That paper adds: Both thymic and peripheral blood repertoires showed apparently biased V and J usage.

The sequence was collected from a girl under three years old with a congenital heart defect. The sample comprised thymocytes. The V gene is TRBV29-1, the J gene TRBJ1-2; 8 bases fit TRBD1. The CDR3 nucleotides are TGCAGCGTTGAATGGGGGGACAGGCGTTACTATGGCTACACCTTC. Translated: CSVEWGDRRYYGYTF. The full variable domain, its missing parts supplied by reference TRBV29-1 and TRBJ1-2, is SAVISQKPSRDICQRGTSLTIQCQVDSQVTMMFWYRQQPGQSLTLIATANQGSEATYESGFVIDKFPISRPNLTFSTLTVSNMSPEDSSIYLCSVEWGDRRYYGYTFGSGTRLTVV.